This TCR beta chain emerged from a study of graft-versus-host responses after intestinal transplantation. Intraepithelial plus lamina propria lymphocytes were released by processing graft tissue. V lost 2 bases and J lost 3, with 20 bases in between. Germline loops: CDR1 GTSNPN, CDR2 SVGIG (reference sequence). The CDR3 length is 16 residues. The assay was immunoSEQ multiplex PCR, and TCRdb's table has in-frame clones only and misses some. The sample includes 15,000 to 20,000 clones, around 82% of them seen just once. This material consisted of ileum tissue, taken 17 days after transplant. This sequence joins TRBV30 and TRBJ2-7; possibly TRBD1 for D (6 bases). The sequence was obtained from a human patient who received an intestinal transplant, so some T cells may come from the graft donor. CDR3 amino acids: CAWSRNREINGYEQYF. In DNA form, the CDR3 reads TGTGCCTGGAGTCGAAACAGGGAGATTAATGGCTACGAGCAGTACTTC.